The 29 T cell receptor beta chains below all came from one sample that was sequenced in a study of CD8 T cells in Susac syndrome. RNA was extracted with the RNeasy kit, and a quantity of roughly 0.5 to 1 ug was reverse transcribed using random hexamers. TCRdb re-called the immunoSEQ multiplex PCR reads with MiXCR, one entry per CDR3 protein. The sample holds roughly 76,000 distinct CDR3 sequences, 93% seen once. The sample was CD8+ T cells from PBMCs. The receptors shown here come from a human donor with Susac syndrome.

The V gene is TRBV7-9, the J gene TRBJ2-2; tentatively, D is TRBD1 (5 bases). V was clipped by 4 bases and J by 7 bases, with 7 bases between them. Germline CDR1 SEHNR, CDR2 FQNEAQ (reference sequence). The CDR3 spans 12 residues. CDR3 bases: TGTGCCAGCAGCTCGACAGACGGGGAGCTGTTTTTT. Its protein is CASSSTDGELFF.

The gene calls are TRBV1 and TRBJ2-2; TRBD2, as called in the table, went unchecked against the DNA. TRBV1 is described as a pseudogene. This CDR3 is 18 amino acids long. The CDR3 coding sequence is TGCACCAGCAGCCCCGGGACTAGCGGGGGCCAGAACACCGGGGAGCTGTTTTTT. Translated, it gives CTSSPGTSGGQNTGELFF.

The chain joins TRBV20-1 to TRBJ2-7, with 14 bases matching TRBD2. There are 14 residues in the CDR3. Germline V gene lookup returns CDR1 DFQATT and CDR2 SNEGSKA (reference sequence). After removal of 6 bases from V and 3 bases from J, the junction contained 4 bases not matched to a gene. DNA for the CDR3: TGCAGTGCCCAGGGGACTAGCGGGGGCTACGAGCAGTACTTC. Amino acid sequence: CSAQGTSGGYEQYF.

This sequence joins TRBV27 and TRBJ2-3; D gene unclear. Germline V lookup: CDR1 MNHEY, CDR2 SMNVEV (reference sequence). V was pared by 5 bases and J by 4 bases, with 10 bases between. The CDR3 consists of 13 residues. CDR3 amino acids: CASSVTWADTQYF. The CDR3, as DNA: TGTGCCAGCAGTGTTACCTGGGCAGATACGCAGTATTTT.

V and J are TRBV11-2 and TRBJ2-3, with 10 bases identical to TRBD2. Unmatched junction bases numbered 2, after V lost 0 bases and J lost 2 bases. The CDR3 runs to 16 residues. Looked up from germline, CDR1 is SGHAT and CDR2 is FQNNGV. The CDR3 loop is CASSLESGGATDTQYF. The DNA for the CDR3 is TGTGCCAGCAGCTTAGAGAGCGGGGGGGCCACAGATACGCAGTATTTT.

The chain has TRBV19 and TRBJ1-2; 10 bases map to TRBD1. From germline, CDR1 is LNHDA and CDR2 SQIVND (reference sequence). The ends lost 3 bases at V and 6 bases at J; junction bases unmatched: 7. This CDR3 spans 15 amino acids. CDR3: CASSIPGQGGNGYTF. The CDR3 DNA follows: TGTGCCAGTAGTATTCCCGGACAGGGGGGTAATGGCTACACCTTC.

The chain joins TRBV28 to TRBJ1-2, with D maybe TRBD1 (5 bases). This CDR3 has 16 residues. Trimming pared 2 bases from V and 1 base from J, leaving 14 bases between. The germline V gene encodes CDR1 MDHEN and CDR2 SYDVKM. CDR3 sequence: CASSLNRRQRNYGYTF. In DNA form, the CDR3 reads TGTGCCAGCAGTTTAAACCGCCGACAGCGTAACTATGGCTACACCTTC.

The chain combines TRBV6-2 or TRBV6-3 with TRBJ2-1; TRBD1 aligns across 8 bases. This CDR3 region has 16 residues. Looked up from germline, CDR1 is MNHEY and CDR2 is SVGEGT. The ends lost 0 bases at V and 5 bases at J; junction bases unmatched: 6. CDR3 loop: CASSYSGQVVHNEQFF. The CDR3 bases are TGTGCCAGCAGTTACTCGGGACAGGTTGTCCACAATGAGCAGTTCTTC.

A few counts support this clonotype. The J gene is TRBJ2-7, the V gene TRBV7-8; 8 bases agree with TRBD1. CDR1 and CDR2 (germline): SGHVS, FQNEAQ. This CDR3 contains 19 residues. V dropped 3 bases and J dropped 1; count of bases not matched to a gene: 17. This CDR3 reads CASSFSTHRDRSGSYEQYF. Written as DNA, the CDR3 is TGTGCCAGCAGCTTCTCCACGCACAGGGACAGGTCGGGATCCTACGAGCAGTACTTC.

The chain links TRBV11-2 to TRBJ2-5; D is undetermined. Trimming removed 7 bases at V and 3 bases at J, with 12 bases between. The CDR3 totals 13 residues. The germline gives CDR1 SGHAT, CDR2 FQNNGV. CDR3 sequence: CASNQYPEETQYF. CDR3 nucleotide sequence: TGTGCCAGCAACCAGTACCCAGAAGAGACCCAGTACTTC.

The chain is built from TRBV14 and TRBJ2-1; D is perhaps TRBD2 (6 bases). The V gene's germline CDR1 is SGHDN and CDR2 FVKESK. The V end was cut by 4 bases, the J end by 4 bases, with 14 bases between. This CDR3 contains 15 residues. CDR3 in amino acids: CASSPLAVRYNEQFF. CDR3 DNA sequence: TGTGCCAGCAGCCCCTTAGCGGTCCGTTACAATGAGCAGTTCTTC.

The gene calls are TRBV14 and TRBJ2-3; no firm D call. V was shortened by 1 base and J by 2 bases, with 7 bases between the two germline ends. This CDR3 spans 14 amino acids. Germline CDR1 reads SGHDN; CDR2 reads FVKESK. The CDR3 sequence: CASSQALTTDTQYF. The CDR3 DNA follows: TGTGCCAGCAGCCAAGCTCTGACCACAGATACGCAGTATTTT.

The chain carries TRBV2 and TRBJ2-3, with 7 bases aligning to TRBD1. The V gene's germline CDR1 is SNHLY and CDR2 FYNNEI. V lost 5 bases and J lost 1; bases outside the gene matches: 3. This CDR3 has 14 amino acids. CDR3 region: CASSSTGGTDTQYF. The CDR3 bases are TGTGCCAGCAGTTCTACAGGGGGCACAGATACGCAGTATTTT.

CDR3 sequence reads: CASSYAGTGTEAFF. The CDR3 region has the DNA TGTGCCAGCAGTTACGCCGGGACAGGGACTGAAGCTTTCTTT. This chain connects TRBV6-2 or TRBV6-3 to TRBJ1-1; 9 nucleotides align to TRBD1. This CDR3 region has 14 residues. Germline loops: CDR1 MNHEY, CDR2 SVGEGT. Germline trimming cut 2 bases from V and 5 bases from J; bases unmatched to any gene: 3.

The chain couples TRBV7-9 to TRBJ1-1; D gene unclear. The V end was cut by 0 bases, the J end by 1 base, with 3 bases between. This CDR3 region has 13 residues. Germline V gene data show CDR1 as SEHNR and CDR2 as FQNEAQ (reference sequence). CDR3 nucleotide sequence: TGTGCCAGCAGCTTAGCCCAGAACACTGAAGCTTTCTTT. As protein: CASSLAQNTEAFF.

The rearrangement links TRBV21-1 to TRBJ1-1; no check of the table's D call, TRBD1, against the DNA was made. TRBV21-1 is a known pseudogene. CDR3 length: 16 residues. CDR3 nucleotide sequence: TGTGCCAGCAGCAAAGGGGACAGTCGTCTGAACACTGAAGCTTTCTTT. Translation gives CASSKGDSRLNTEAFF.

This chain connects TRBV15 to TRBJ2-1; TRBD1 might be the D (6 bases). Germline values: CDR1 LNHNV, CDR2 YYDKDF (reference sequence). The CDR3 contains 11 residues. Trimming cost V 3 bases and J 12 bases, with 9 bases left between them. CDR3: CATSSRGSQFF. DNA of the CDR3: TGTGCCACCAGCAGCAGGGGCTCGCAGTTCTTC.

The chain links TRBV27 to TRBJ2-7; the match to TRBD1 covers 10 bases. The V segment lost 4 bases and the J segment 2 bases; nucleotides outside the gene matches: 5. CDR1 and CDR2 (germline): MNHEY, SMNVEV (reference sequence). The CDR3 sequence is 15 residues long. The CDR3 DNA follows: TGTGCCAGCAGTTCACCCGGGACAGGGGCCTACGAGCAGTACTTC. Its translation is CASSSPGTGAYEQYF.

This clonotype has only one observation. The rearrangement links TRBV7-8 to TRBJ1-1, with 12 positions matching TRBD1. This CDR3 has 18 residues. CDR1 is SGHVS, CDR2 FQNEAQ, per germline. J gave up 3 bases and V 5 bases, and 13 bases lay outside the gene matches. The CDR3 reads CASSGDPRDRGPHTEAFF. CDR3 bases: TGTGCCAGCAGCGGGGACCCCCGGGACAGGGGGCCCCACACTGAAGCTTTCTTT.

This chain uses TRBV29-1 with TRBJ2-7; the D gene is possibly TRBD1 (6 bases). The V and J ends lost 6 bases and 6 bases respectively, with 18 bases between them. Per germline, CDR1 SQVTM and CDR2 ANQGSEA. The CDR3 totals 13 residues. The CDR3 spells CSVAQQGRGEQYF. The CDR3 nucleotides are TGCAGCGTCGCACAACAGGGACGCGGCGAGCAGTACTTC.

The V and J genes are TRBV19 and TRBJ1-1; a possible D gene is TRBD1 (6 bases). V lost 5 bases and J lost 4, with 23 bases in between. Looked up from germline, CDR1 is LNHDA and CDR2 is SQIVND (reference sequence). This CDR3 has 17 residues. CDR3 nucleotide sequence: TGTGCCAGTAGTCGTGGAACAGGGCTAGCCATGAGCACTGAAGCTTTCTTT. Its translation: CASSRGTGLAMSTEAFF.

The genes are TRBV10-2 and TRBJ1-1; possible D gene TRBD1, 5 bases. V lost 5 bases to trimming and J lost 5 bases, with 12 bases between them. This CDR3 has 13 amino acids. Germline values: CDR1 WSHSY, CDR2 SAAADI. The CDR3 spells CASSPSAGTEAFF. The CDR3 DNA follows: TGCGCCAGCAGTCCCTCAGCAGGGACTGAAGCTTTCTTT.

The chain employs TRBV5-1 and TRBJ2-7; 12 nucleotides agree with TRBD2. The junction had 16 bases not matched to a gene; V was cut back by 4 bases and J by 5 bases. This CDR3 contains 18 residues. Germline loops: CDR1 SGHRS, CDR2 YFSETQ. The CDR3 nucleotides read TGCGCCAGCAGCCGAAAACCGACTAGCGGGAGCTTTTTGGACGAGCAGTACTTC. It encodes CASSRKPTSGSFLDEQYF.

V is TRBV4-3 and J is TRBJ2-7; either TRBD1 or TRBD2 may supply D (5 bases each). V lost 0 bases to trimming and J lost 4 bases, with 19 bases between them. This CDR3 is 17 amino acids long. Germline V gives CDR1 LGHNA, CDR2 YSLEER. The CDR3 nucleotides read TGCGCCAGCAGCCAAGATCGTGGGACCTTGGGTTGGTACGAGCAGTACTTC. This translates into CASSQDRGTLGWYEQYF.

Only a few counts were recorded for this clonotype. This chain links TRBV20-1 with TRBJ2-7, with 7 bases that match TRBD2. The CDR3 loop spans 15 amino acids. J was trimmed by 0 bases and V by 0 bases; bases with no gene match: 5. From germline, CDR1 is DFQATT and CDR2 SNEGSKA (reference sequence). Written as DNA, the CDR3 is TGCAGTGCTAGAGATATTCGGACTAGCTCCTACGAGCAGTACTTC. Its translation: CSARDIRTSSYEQYF.

CDR3 protein: CATSRDDSSSYNEQFF. The CDR3 DNA reads TGTGCCACCAGCAGGGACGACTCGAGCTCCTACAATGAGCAGTTCTTC. This chain uses TRBV15 with TRBJ2-1; D remains unclear. The CDR3 length is 16 residues. Trimming shortened V by 3 bases and J by 0 bases, and 12 bases separated the two germline ends. Germline lookup yields CDR1 LNHNV and CDR2 YYDKDF (reference sequence). Full variable domain (outside the CDR3, taken from reference TRBV15 and TRBJ2-1): DAMVIQNPRYQVTQFGKPVTLSCSQTLNHNVMYWYQQKSSQAPKLLFHYYDKDFNNEADTPDNFQSRRPNTSFCFLDIRSPGLGDTAMYLCATSRDDSSSYNEQFFGPGTRLTVL.

The chain links TRBV29-1 to TRBJ2-7, with D possibly TRBD2 on 5 matching bases. The CDR3 runs 12 residues. V shed 3 bases and J shed 1 base, with 7 bases lying between them. In germline, CDR1 is SQVTM, CDR2 ANQGSEA. The CDR3 sequence: CSVDRGSYEQYF. The CDR3 DNA reads TGCAGCGTTGATAGAGGGTCCTACGAGCAGTACTTC.

This rearrangement joins TRBV18 to TRBJ1-1; possibly TRBD1 for D (6 bases). This CDR3 region has 14 residues. CDR1 is KGHSH and CDR2 is LQKENI in the germline V gene. With 6 bases removed from V and 4 bases from J, the gap between germline ends came to 15 bases. In DNA form, the CDR3 reads TGTGCCAGCTCTCCCCGGACAGCCCGCACTGAAGCTTTCTTT. It is translated as CASSPRTARTEAFF.

Here the CDR3 DNA reads TGTGCCAGCAGCTTAGGTTCCAGCGGGGTGAATGAGCAGTTCTTC. Residues: CASSLGSSGVNEQFF. The V call is TRBV11-2, the J call TRBJ2-1, with 7 bases fitting TRBD2. The CDR3 has 15 residues. Germline V lookup: CDR1 SGHAT, CDR2 FQNNGV. With V trimmed by 1 base and J by 7 bases, 7 bases remained unmatched.